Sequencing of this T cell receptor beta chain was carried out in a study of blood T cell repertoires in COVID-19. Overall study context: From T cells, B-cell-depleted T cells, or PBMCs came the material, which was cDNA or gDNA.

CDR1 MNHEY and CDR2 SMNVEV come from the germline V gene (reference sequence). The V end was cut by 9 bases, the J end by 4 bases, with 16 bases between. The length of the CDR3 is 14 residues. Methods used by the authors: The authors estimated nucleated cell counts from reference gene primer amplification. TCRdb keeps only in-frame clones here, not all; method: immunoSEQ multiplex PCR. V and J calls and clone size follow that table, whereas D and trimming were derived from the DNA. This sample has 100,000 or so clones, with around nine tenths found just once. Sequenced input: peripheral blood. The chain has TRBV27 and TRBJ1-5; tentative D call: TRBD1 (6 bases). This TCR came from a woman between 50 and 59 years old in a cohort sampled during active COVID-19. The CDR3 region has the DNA TGTGCCAGTGCACAGGGAAACCGGAATCAGCCCCAGCATTTT. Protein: CASAQGNRNQPQHF.